A single sample is the source of the 10 T cell receptor beta chains below, sequenced in a study of cytotoxic CD8 clonotypes in ibrutinib-treated CLL. Sequencing was performed with immunoSEQ multiplex PCR; in TCRdb, only in-frame clones are kept and a portion is missing. This sample has around 310,000 clones, with about 80% found just once. The sequences come from PBMCs, collected before ibrutinib treatment. The receptors here all came from a human donor with chronic lymphocytic leukemia.

J is TRBJ2-5 and V is TRBV2, with unresolved D. The V end was cut by 5 bases, the J end by 5 bases, with 12 bases between. The germline gives CDR1 SNHLY, CDR2 FYNNEI. The CDR3 consists of 13 residues. For the CDR3, the DNA is TGTGCCAGCAGTTCCGCCGTAAAGGAGACCCAGTACTTC. Encoded protein: CASSSAVKETQYF.

The rearrangement links TRBV6-4 to TRBJ2-3, with 11 bases lining up with TRBD1. CDR3 size: 15 residues. Unmatched junction bases numbered 5, after V lost 5 bases and J lost 4 bases. The germline V gene encodes CDR1 MRHNA and CDR2 SNTAGT. The CDR3 region has the DNA TGTGCCAGCAGTCGCGGACAGGGGGCATCAGATACGCAGTATTTT. This encodes CASSRGQGASDTQYF.

This clone was observed a single time. The chain is built from TRBV9 and TRBJ2-5; 8 bases are a match to TRBD1. This CDR3 spans 15 amino acids. The germline V gene encodes CDR1 SGDLS and CDR2 YYNGEE. The junction had 6 bases not matched to a gene; V was cut back by 3 bases and J by 2 bases. Here the CDR3 reads CASSADREAQETQYF. The DNA of the CDR3 is TGTGCCAGCAGCGCGGACAGGGAGGCACAAGAGACCCAGTACTTC. The variable domain in full, with the rest retrieved from reference TRBV9 and TRBJ2-5, is DSGVTQTPKHLITATGQRVTLRCSPRSGDLSVYWYQQSLDQGLQFLIQYYNGEERAKGNILERFSAQQFPDLHSELNLSSLELGDSALYFCASSADREAQETQYFGPGTRLLVL.

The chain couples TRBV25-1 to TRBJ2-2; the match to TRBD2 covers 8 bases. CDR1 is MGHDK and CDR2 is SYGVNS in the germline V gene. The CDR3 loop spans 16 amino acids. After removal of 3 bases from V and 1 base from J, the junction contained 4 bases not matched to a gene. CDR3 DNA: TGTGCCAGCAGTGAGGCTAGCGGGCTGAACACCGGGGAGCTGTTTTTT. Amino acid sequence: CASSEASGLNTGELFF.

This clone appeared once. This chain uses TRBV11-2 with TRBJ2-5; a possible D gene is TRBD2 (5 bases). The CDR3 is 15 amino acids. In germline, CDR1 is SGHAT, CDR2 FQNNGV. The V end was cut by 5 bases, the J end by 5 bases, with 18 bases between. The CDR3 region has the DNA TGTGCCAGCAGCCCCGGGCCGGGGTTTGCGGAGACCCAGTACTTC. The encoded protein is CASSPGPGFAETQYF.

The chain carries TRBV6-5 and TRBJ2-7; 10 bases agree with TRBD1. With V trimmed by 0 bases and J by 2 bases, 4 bases remained unmatched. Germline CDR1 MNHEY, CDR2 SVGAGI. CDR3 length: 16 residues. The CDR3 bases are TGTGCCAGCAGTTACTCTGGACAGGGGGTTCCCTACGAGCAGTACTTC. Encoded protein: CASSYSGQGVPYEQYF.

This clone was picked up one time. V and J are TRBV7-9 and TRBJ1-4; D gene uncertain. Per germline, CDR1 SEHNR and CDR2 FQNEAQ (reference sequence). Trimming removed 2 bases at V and 6 bases at J, with 13 bases between. The CDR3 runs 15 residues. CDR3 in amino acids: CASSLSSSLDEKLFF. CDR3 DNA sequence: TGTGCCAGCAGCTTATCTTCCAGTTTGGATGAAAAACTGTTTTTT.

V usage is TRBV27 and J usage is TRBJ2-7; D is unresolved. The germline CDR1 and CDR2 sequences are MNHEY and SMNVEV (reference sequence). The V end was cut by 0 bases, the J end by 4 bases, with 7 bases between. The CDR3 has 13 residues. Here the CDR3 DNA reads TGTGCCAGCAGTTTATCGGTCATTTACGAGCAGTACTTC. Translated, it gives CASSLSVIYEQYF.

The chain joins TRBV30 to TRBJ2-7; TRBD1 aligns across 7 bases. This CDR3 contains 13 residues. J was trimmed by 6 bases and V by 1 base; bases with no gene match: 6. CDR1 GTSNPN and CDR2 SVGIG come from the germline V gene (reference sequence). CDR3 in DNA: TGTGCCTGGAGTGGACGACAGGGTCTCGAGCAGTACTTC. It yields the protein CAWSGRQGLEQYF.

This chain links TRBV11-2 with TRBJ2-1; 9 bases agree with TRBD2. After removal of 4 bases from V and 10 bases from J, the junction contained 17 bases not matched to a gene. From germline, CDR1 is SGHAT and CDR2 FQNNGV. The length of the CDR3 is 17 residues. CDR3 bases: TGTGCCAGCAGCTCGGAACTGTCTAGCGGGACGAGGAACGAGCAGTTCTTC. It yields the protein CASSSELSSGTRNEQFF.